The 21 T cell receptor beta chains in this list originate from one sample, sequenced in a study of blood T cell repertoires in COVID-19. Profiling relied on immunoSEQ multiplex PCR, and the TCRdb table lists in-frame clones only, not all of them. The sample has over 200,000 clones, about 89% seen once. Sequencing used peripheral blood. All receptors come from a woman aged 40 to 55 with acute or convalescent COVID-19.

This clone has only a few counts. This chain links TRBV18 with TRBJ1-4, with 10 bases aligning to TRBD1. CDR3 length: 17 amino acids. The germline gives CDR1 KGHSH, CDR2 LQKENI. V was pared by 2 bases and J by 6 bases, with 9 bases of the junction left unmatched. This CDR3 is CASSPRSQGQGDEKLFF. In nucleotides, the CDR3 is TGTGCCAGCTCACCAAGGTCTCAAGGACAGGGGGATGAAAAACTGTTTTTT.

This chain links TRBV6-5 with TRBJ2-1; 9 bases line up with TRBD2. The CDR3 covers 13 residues. Trimming took 6 bases from V and 7 from J; bases not matched to a gene: 4. Per the germline V gene, CDR1 is MNHEY and CDR2 is SVGAGI. The CDR3 nucleotides are TGTGCCAGCAGGCTAGCGGGGACGAATGAGCAGTTCTTC. Its protein product is CASRLAGTNEQFF.

The V gene is TRBV9, the J gene TRBJ1-5; D is unclear. Trimming took 0 bases from V and 6 from J, leaving 7 bases between them. The germline V gene has CDR1 SGDLS and CDR2 YYNGEE. This CDR3 has 13 amino acids. CDR3 in DNA: TGTGCCAGCAGCGTAGGGCCAACTCAGCCCCAGCATTTT. Its protein product is CASSVGPTQPQHF.

The chain joins TRBV6-5 to TRBJ2-5, with D hard to call. Trimming shortened V by 6 bases and J by 3 bases, and 5 bases separated the two germline ends. Germline-derived CDR1 and CDR2 are MNHEY and SVGAGI. The CDR3 has 11 amino acids. CDR3 nucleotide sequence: TGTGCCAGCAGCCCAAAAGAGACCCAGTACTTC. Translation gives CASSPKETQYF.

The rearrangement uses TRBV6-5 and TRBJ1-6; tentative D call: TRBD1 (6 bases). Germline V gene data show CDR1 as MNHEY and CDR2 as SVGAGI. The CDR3 spans 14 residues. V lost 6 bases, J lost 10 bases, and 16 bases lay in between. CDR3 sequence (DNA): TGTGCCAGCAGCCAGGGGAGGGGCTGGTCACCCCTCCACTTT. This translates into CASSQGRGWSPLHF.

The chain couples TRBV10-3 to TRBJ1-1; D not resolved. CDR1 is ENHRY, CDR2 SYGVKD, per germline. Trimming cost V 4 bases and J 4 bases, with 10 bases left between them. This CDR3 comprises 13 residues. The CDR3 DNA sequence: TGTGCCATCAGTGGGGAGGTACGCACTGAAGCTTTCTTT. It codes for CAISGEVRTEAFF.

This clone was seen only a few times. This chain uses TRBV7-8 with TRBJ1-2; D may be TRBD1 (6 bases). V lost 5 bases, J lost 2 bases, and 15 bases lay in between. CDR3 length: 15 residues. Per the germline V gene, CDR1 is SGHVS and CDR2 is FQNEAQ. In nucleotides, the CDR3 is TGTGCCAGCAGCCTAACCACCACAGGGAACTATGGCTACACCTTC. Its translation: CASSLTTTGNYGYTF. The whole variable domain, filled in from reference TRBV7-8 and TRBJ1-2, reads GAGVSQSPRYKVAKRGQDVALRCDPISGHVSLFWYQQALGQGPEFLTYFQNEAQLDKSGLPSDRFFAERPEGSVSTLKIQRTQQEDSAVYLCASSLTTTGNYGYTFGSGTRLTVV.

CDR3 residues: CASSLYGRTTEAFF. CDR3 DNA: TGCGCCAGCAGCTTGTATGGGAGGACCACTGAAGCTTTCTTT. The chain is built from TRBV5-1 and TRBJ1-1; D remains ambiguous. Deletions cut 1 base from V and 4 bases from J, with 11 bases between. CDR1 and CDR2 from the germline V gene are SGHRS and YFSETQ. The CDR3 has 14 amino acids.

CDR3: CATSRDQGGEQYV. DNA of the CDR3: TGTGCCACCAGCAGAGATCAAGGAGGCGAGCAGTACGTC. This sequence joins TRBV15 and TRBJ2-7; possible D gene TRBD2, 5 bases. Between the trimmed V and J ends, which lost 0 bases and 6 bases, there was a span of 9 bases. The germline V gene has CDR1 LNHNV and CDR2 YYDKDF (reference sequence). This CDR3 spans 13 amino acids.

This chain joins TRBV2 and TRBJ2-2; TRBD1 might be the D (5 bases). Between the trimmed V and J ends, which lost 10 bases and 6 bases, there was a span of 15 bases. The CDR3 is made up of 13 amino acids. Germline CDR1 reads SNHLY; CDR2 reads FYNNEI. The CDR3 nucleotides read TGTGCCATTAGACAGCTATCCTCCGGGGAGCTGTTTTTT. Protein product: CAIRQLSSGELFF.

This clone is a singleton in its sample. V usage is TRBV30 and J usage is TRBJ2-6; D is possibly TRBD1 (6 bases). The CDR3 consists of 14 residues. V dropped 5 bases and J dropped 4 bases, with 12 bases sitting between them. Germline V gene sequence: CDR1 GTSNPN, CDR2 SVGIG (reference sequence). The CDR3: CAWDTGSGANVLTF. The CDR3 DNA reads TGTGCCTGGGATACAGGGTCGGGGGCCAACGTCCTGACTTTC.

The J gene is TRBJ2-3, the V gene TRBV5-6; no clear D. Germline CDR1 is SGHDT and CDR2 is YYEEEE. Trimming removed 4 bases from V and 0 bases from J, with 12 bases in between. The CDR3 contains 15 residues. Written as DNA, the CDR3 is TGTGCCAGCAGCCCACCGTACGGTAGCACAGATACGCAGTATTTT. Translated, it gives CASSPPYGSTDTQYF.

For the CDR3, the DNA is TGTGCCAGCTCACCAAGCGGTCTCTCTGGAAACACCATATATTTT. This sequence encodes CASSPSGLSGNTIYF. The chain links TRBV18 to TRBJ1-3; D is undetermined. Looked up from germline, CDR1 is KGHSH and CDR2 is LQKENI. The CDR3 consists of 15 residues. V was cut by 2 bases and J by 0 bases, with 8 bases left in between.

The gene calls are TRBV7-2 and TRBJ2-3; D is undetermined. The CDR3 spans 17 residues. Trimming left V 5 bases short and J 0 bases short, with 18 bases between. Germline lookup yields CDR1 SGHTA and CDR2 FQGNSA. CDR3 sequence (DNA): TGTGCCAGCAGCCTCGCTAGGTTGGTCGCAAGCACAGATACGCAGTATTTT. Translated: CASSLARLVASTDTQYF.

The chain is built from TRBV12-3 or TRBV12-4 and TRBJ1-2; 9 nucleotides line up with TRBD1. V dropped 4 bases and J dropped 7; count of bases not matched to a gene: 4. The CDR3 covers 13 residues. The CDR3 protein is CASSWRTGVGYTF. The DNA of the CDR3 is TGTGCCAGCAGTTGGCGGACAGGGGTTGGCTACACCTTC.

The chain has TRBV2 and TRBJ1-5; D call uncertain. Germline-derived CDR1 and CDR2 are SNHLY and FYNNEI. The CDR3 is made up of 14 amino acids. Trimming removed 5 bases from V and 0 bases from J, with 8 bases in between. The CDR3 loop reads CASSSGDSNQPQHF. Written as DNA, the CDR3 is TGTGCCAGCAGTTCCGGAGATAGCAATCAGCCCCAGCATTTT.

V and J are TRBV6-4 and TRBJ2-1, with D perhaps matching TRBD2 (7 bases). The CDR3 has 15 residues. Trimming stripped 10 bases from V and 0 bases from J, with 16 bases between. Germline V gene lookup returns CDR1 MRHNA and CDR2 SNTAGT. The CDR3 loop reads CAIKRGGSSYNEQFF. Written as DNA, the CDR3 is TGTGCCATCAAAAGGGGGGGGAGCTCCTACAATGAGCAGTTCTTC.

The CDR3 nucleotides are TGTGCCAGCAGTGACACTCCACAGGCCCTAGGGGGCTACACCTTC. This translates into CASSDTPQALGGYTF. V is TRBV6-4 and J is TRBJ1-2; perhaps TRBD1 as D (5 bases). In germline, CDR1 is MRHNA, CDR2 SNTAGT. This CDR3 is built from 15 residues. V was cut by 2 bases and J by 8 bases, with 18 bases left in between.

This chain uses TRBV19 with TRBJ1-2; D is possibly TRBD1 (5 bases). V shed 3 bases and J shed 5 bases, with 13 bases lying between them. The CDR3 has 14 residues. The germline gives CDR1 LNHDA, CDR2 SQIVND (reference sequence). This CDR3 is CASSIGTDVYGYTF. The CDR3 bases are TGTGCCAGTAGTATCGGGACTGATGTATATGGCTACACCTTC. The whole variable domain, remainder taken from reference TRBV19 and TRBJ1-2, is DGGITQSPKYLFRKEGQNVTLSCEQNLNHDAMYWYRQDPGQGLRLIYYSQIVNDFQKGDIAEGYSVSREKKESFPLTVTSAQKNPTAFYLCASSIGTDVYGYTFGSGTRLTVV.

The CDR3, as DNA: TGTGCCAGTGGGGACAGGGGGTCTGGCATTCAGTACTTC. Its protein is CASGDRGSGIQYF. This chain links TRBV19 with TRBJ2-4; TRBD1 agrees at 11 bases. This CDR3 contains 13 residues. Germline V CDR1 and CDR2: LNHDA, SQIVND (reference sequence). J was trimmed by 9 bases and V by 8 bases; bases with no gene match: 6.

The rearrangement links TRBV2 to TRBJ2-1; 14 nucleotides line up with TRBD2. The V gene's germline CDR1 is SNHLY and CDR2 FYNNEI. This CDR3 contains 15 residues. Unmatched junction bases numbered 5, after V lost 6 bases and J lost 7 bases. In nucleotides, the CDR3 is TGTGCCAGCAGGGGGACTAGCGGGGGTAAGAATGAGCAGTTCTTC. Its translation: CASRGTSGGKNEQFF.